The sequence of this TCR beta chain was determined in a study of T cell responses to AZD1222 COVID-19 vaccine. This clone occurred a few times. Its antigen is as yet unknown. Clones were read by immunoSEQ multiplex PCR, and TCRdb kept only the in-frame ones, dropping some. The sample holds around 91,000 clones, approximately 90% seen once. General study points: Baseline seropositivity occurred in only a handful of AZD1222 recipients. Vaccine-associated CD4 TCRs ranged over spike, dominating at 160-218 and 743-854. The study reported that nearly half of spike-specific TCRs target unmutated variant regions. Clonal diversity may have been underestimated in mostly white British donors.

Germline V lookup: CDR1 SGHRS, CDR2 YFSETQ. The ends lost 1 base at V and 2 bases at J; junction bases unmatched: 1. This CDR3 is built from 15 residues. This receptor was obtained from an adult who received the AZD1222 COVID-19 vaccine. The chain recombines TRBV5-1 with TRBJ2-1; 9 nucleotides agree with TRBD2. The sequenced sample was peripheral blood, obtained 28 days after the second AZD1222 dose. CDR3: CASSLQREAYNEQFF. CDR3 in DNA: TGCGCCAGCAGCTTGCAGCGGGAGGCCTACAATGAGCAGTTCTTC.